This TCR beta chain was identified in a study of blood T cell repertoires in COVID-19 (dated by TCRdb to 2018 to 2020). In the study overall: Collaborator samples came from the United States, Italy and Spain and covered acute and convalescent phases of COVID-19. The material from the prospective study consisted of cDNA or gDNA derived from T cells, B-cell-depleted T cells, or PBMCs. Deeply sampled blood TCRbeta repertoires from subjects exposed to, actively infected with, or recovered from COVID-19 were included in the dataset. A freely available public database, intended as a resource for researchers studying the immune response to SARS-CoV-2, is where the repertoires were released. Samples came from the ongoing ImmuneRACE study (first 160 participants) plus 1,254 subjects from 6 global collaborators. Nearly every sample came with metadata listing a de-identified subject ID, COVID-19 status, age in years and sex. Where available, HLA class I and class II types were taken from metadata supplied by the sample provider and were not determined by assay-based typing. Overall study outcomes, separate from this receptor: The quantity of clinical and demographic metadata differed by source and by participant and was supplied without curation.

TCRbeta CDR3 regions were amplified from genomic DNA using the immunoSEQ Assay, a bias-controlled multiplex PCR. Under the source paper's analysis protocol: The number of nucleated cells in each sample was estimated by amplification of reference gene primers within the assay. To quantify the absolute abundance of each unique TCRbeta CDR3 rearrangement, sequence reads were collapsed and filtered. For each sample, productive Simpson clonality was calculated as the square root of Simpson's diversity index across productive rearrangements. Drawn from immuneACCESS, this table holds only the in-frame rearrangements with V and J called that TCRdb kept. Clones are partly lost; checked studies trace under half to an unresolved V gene and leave the rest unexplained. V, J and clone size are those of that table, while D and trimming were read from the DNA. The sample table lists roughly 150,000 clones, about 88% of them with a count of one. Roughly 8.3% of the sample is taken by the ten largest.

This clone came up a few times. What antigen it recognizes has not been identified. Base quality data are lacking; no much larger clone is found one base away. CDR1 and CDR2 (LNHDA, SQIVND) derive from the germline V gene (reference sequence). For this chain, trimming is 0 bases at the V end and 10 bases at the J end, and the number of junction bases without a gene match is 6. Measured from the cysteine to the phenylalanine, the CDR3 is 14 residues long. Left in the record is the CDR3 DNA by itself, 42 bases read in frame from the first base. One collaborating source in Seattle enrolled patients during active infection and followed them longitudinally through the course of disease. The collaborating institutions used their own protocols to collect whole blood in K2EDTA tubes. For TCRbeta analysis, collaborators shipped samples in one of three forms: frozen whole blood, isolated PBMCs, or DNA extracted from either of those sample types.

Material: peripheral blood. The clonotype comes from a woman between 55 and 75 years old with COVID-19, enrolled during active disease. This receptor chain uses TRBV19 and TRBJ2-3; the central 8 bases match TRBD2. The sequenced DNA: TGTGCCAGTAGTATAGATCCCGGGACTAGGTCGCAGTATTTT. This is translated as CASSIDPGTRSQYF.